Each of the 11 T cell receptor beta chains below was sequenced from the same sample in a study of technical replicates of blood from several donors. Generated by immunoSEQ multiplex PCR, the TCRdb table keeps only in-frame clones and is missing some. The table shows 99,000 or so clones, with around 95% occurring only once. The specimen sequenced was T cells isolated from PBMCs. The receptors come from a human donor in good health.

This clone showed up just a few times. The gene calls are TRBV5-1 and TRBJ1-2; 8 nucleotides agree with TRBD1. The germline CDR1 and CDR2 sequences are SGHRS and YFSETQ. The V gene end was trimmed by 4 bases and the J gene end by 6 bases; junction bases not matched to a gene: 11. The length of the CDR3 is 15 residues. CDR3 nucleotides: TGCGCCAGCAGCGTAGAAGTCGGACAGGGAGATGGCTACACCTTC. Translated: CASSVEVGQGDGYTF.

This clone was detected a few times. In nucleotides, the CDR3 is TGTGCCAGCAAGGCTAGCACCGGGGAGCTGTTTTTT. Its protein product is CASKASTGELFF. This chain joins TRBV2 and TRBJ2-2; D ambiguous. V was trimmed by 7 bases and J by 4 bases, leaving 7 bases between them. This CDR3 spans 12 amino acids. Germline CDR1 reads SNHLY; CDR2 reads FYNNEI.

This clone came up once. The J gene is TRBJ2-3, the V gene TRBV12-2; whether TRBD1, the table's D call, matches the DNA was not checked. TRBV12-2 is noted as a pseudogene. CDR3 size: 16 residues. The CDR3 loop is CASRSKRGNGTDTQYF. CDR3 DNA: TGTGCAAGTCGCTCAAAAAGGGGTAACGGGACAGATACGCAGTATTTT.

As concerns this clone: The sample contains more than one DNA sequence encoding this CDR3. The chain joins TRBV5-1 to TRBJ2-3; 7 nucleotides match TRBD2. J gave up 0 bases and V 6 bases, and 4 bases lay outside the gene matches. This CDR3 is 14 amino acids long. Germline V CDR1 and CDR2: SGHRS, YFSETQ. CDR3 region: CASTPGGSTDTQYF. The CDR3 nucleotides are TGCGCCAGCACTCCGGGGGGAAGCACAGATACGCAGTATTTT. Variable domain in full (rest from reference TRBV5-1 and TRBJ2-3): KAGVTQTPRYLIKTRGQQVTLSCSPISGHRSVSWYQQTPGQGLQFLFEYFSETQRNKGNFPGRFSGRQFSNSRSEMNVSTLELGDSALYLCASTPGGSTDTQYFGPGTRLTVL.

In its sample, this clone was seen once. The J gene is TRBJ2-1, the V gene TRBV7-8; 11 nucleotides match TRBD2. The junction had 8 bases not matched to a gene; V was cut back by 6 bases and J by 10 bases. Germline loops: CDR1 SGHVS, CDR2 FQNEAQ. CDR3 length: 14 residues. The CDR3 here is CASRGLADFREQFF. Written as DNA, the CDR3 is TGTGCCAGCAGGGGACTAGCGGATTTCAGGGAGCAGTTCTTC.

This chain links TRBV19 with TRBJ1-5; D remains unclear. Trimming took 3 bases from V and 6 from J, leaving 6 bases between them. The length of the CDR3 is 12 residues. The germline V gene encodes CDR1 LNHDA and CDR2 SQIVND (reference sequence). The CDR3 nucleotides are TGTGCCAGTAGTATCGGAGGTCAGCCCCAGCATTTT. It translates to CASSIGGQPQHF.

This chain joins TRBV6-1 and TRBJ1-6, with no clear D. Per germline, CDR1 MNHNS and CDR2 SASEGT. Trimming left V 4 bases short and J 6 bases short, with 7 bases between. The CDR3 spans 13 residues. This chain's CDR3 is CASSVSVNSPLHF. The CDR3 bases are TGTGCCAGCAGTGTATCGGTTAATTCACCCCTCCACTTT.

This clone was detected only once. The chain couples TRBV19 to TRBJ2-7; 10 positions match TRBD1. Germline CDR1 and CDR2: LNHDA and SQIVND (reference sequence). This CDR3 has 14 amino acids. V shed 4 bases and J 5 bases; nucleotides not matched to a gene: 5. The DNA of the CDR3 is TGTGCCAGTAGTACCCGGGACAGGGGCAACGAGCAGTACTTC. Its protein product is CASSTRDRGNEQYF. Drawing the rest from reference TRBV19 and TRBJ2-7, the complete variable domain is DGGITQSPKYLFRKEGQNVTLSCEQNLNHDAMYWYRQDPGQGLRLIYYSQIVNDFQKGDIAEGYSVSREKKESFPLTVTSAQKNPTAFYLCASSTRDRGNEQYFGPGTRLTVT.

The J gene is TRBJ2-4, the V gene TRBV29-1; tentatively, D is TRBD2 (7 bases). Trimming left V 8 bases short and J 6 bases short, with 20 bases between. Germline lookup yields CDR1 SQVTM and CDR2 ANQGSEA. The CDR3 loop spans 14 amino acids. CDR3 loop: CSFTLTGGGNIQYF. CDR3 sequence (DNA): TGCAGCTTTACCTTGACAGGCGGGGGAAACATTCAGTACTTC.

This chain connects TRBV7-2 to TRBJ1-6; 7 bases are shared with TRBD1. The CDR3 sequence is 14 residues long. J was trimmed by 6 bases and V by 5 bases; bases with no gene match: 4. Germline V gene lookup returns CDR1 SGHTA and CDR2 FQGNSA. CDR3 nucleotide sequence: TGTGCCAGCAGCCTGGGGACAGCTAATTCACCCCTCCACTTT. It translates to CASSLGTANSPLHF.

The J gene is TRBJ2-1, the V gene TRBV27; TRBD2 matches at 7 bases. There are 15 residues in the CDR3. J was trimmed by 0 bases and V by 7 bases; bases with no gene match: 6. The germline V gene encodes CDR1 MNHEY and CDR2 SMNVEV (reference sequence). CDR3 sequence (DNA): TGTGCCAGCACCCAGGGAGGGAGCTCCTACAATGAGCAGTTCTTC. It yields the protein CASTQGGSSYNEQFF.